These 24 T cell receptor beta chains were all obtained from the same sample, sequenced in a study of shared clonotypes between healthy human individuals. The repertoire was sequenced with immunoSEQ multiplex PCR; TCRdb's copy has only in-frame clones and lacks some. The profile covers over 1.4 million clones, with roughly 97% appearing a single time and 1.2% taken by the ten largest. The sample consisted of naive CD4+ T cells sorted from blood. Specified subset: CD45RA+ positively selected. These receptors originate from a man younger than 40 in good health.

The CDR3 region has the DNA TGCAGCGTCGCGGGACAGGGTGCTTTGGAGGCTTCGAACACTGAAGCTTTCTTT. This translates into CSVAGQGALEASNTEAFF. The chain couples TRBV29-1 to TRBJ1-1; 9 nucleotides align to TRBD1. V lost 6 bases and J lost 1; bases outside the gene matches: 18. Looked up from germline, CDR1 is SQVTM and CDR2 is ANQGSEA. This CDR3 has 18 residues.

As concerns this clone: Other nucleotide sequences from this sample produce the same CDR3. The chain employs TRBV19 and TRBJ2-5; 8 bases agree with TRBD1. The germline gives CDR1 LNHDA, CDR2 SQIVND (reference sequence). With V trimmed by 6 bases and J by 1 base, 4 bases remained unmatched. CDR3 length equals 14 residues. Written as DNA, the CDR3 is TGTGCCAGTAGCCGACAGGGGCCCCAAGAGACCCAGTACTTC. Protein sequence: CASSRQGPQETQYF.

This rearrangement joins TRBV27 to TRBJ2-7; 10 bases agree with TRBD1. The germline CDR1 and CDR2 sequences are MNHEY and SMNVEV (reference sequence). V lost 2 bases to trimming and J lost 2 bases; unmatched junction nucleotides: 9. The CDR3 totals 17 residues. CDR3 in amino acids: CASSLPPGQGTPYEQYF. CDR3 in DNA: TGTGCCAGCAGTTTACCCCCGGGACAGGGGACCCCCTACGAGCAGTACTTC.

The gene calls are TRBV6-6 and TRBJ2-1; D is perhaps TRBD1 (5 bases). Germline lookup yields CDR1 MNHNY and CDR2 SVGAGI (reference sequence). This CDR3 contains 15 residues. The ends were cut back, 2 bases at V and 5 bases at J, with 13 bases in the middle. CDR3: CASSYLAPGNNEQFF. CDR3 nucleotides: TGTGCCAGCAGTTACCTCGCTCCAGGGAACAATGAGCAGTTCTTC.

DNA for the CDR3: TGCAGTGCTCCGCAGGGGGCCCAGTACTTC. It translates to CSAPQGAQYF. The rearrangement links TRBV20-1 to TRBJ2-5; 7 bases align to TRBD1. The J segment lost 9 bases and the V segment lost 5 bases, leaving 3 bases of the junction unmatched. Germline V gene sequence: CDR1 DFQATT, CDR2 SNEGSKA (reference sequence). The CDR3 runs to 10 residues.

The chain's CDR3 is CASSSPWRGHNEQFF. CDR3 DNA: TGTGCCAGCAGTTCCCCTTGGAGGGGTCACAATGAGCAGTTCTTC. The rearrangement joins TRBV6-6 to TRBJ2-1; D might be TRBD2 (6 bases). V was pared by 4 bases and J by 5 bases, with 15 bases between. The CDR3 runs to 15 residues. Per the germline V gene, CDR1 is MNHNY and CDR2 is SVGAGI (reference sequence).

This clone was observed a single time. This sample includes further DNA sequences coding for the same CDR3. The V and J genes are TRBV28 and TRBJ1-1; D ambiguous. V lost 3 bases and J 0 bases, leaving 5 bases between the germline ends. This CDR3 spans 13 amino acids. Germline values: CDR1 MDHEN, CDR2 SYDVKM. The CDR3 sequence is CASSLTVNTEAFF. The CDR3 DNA reads as TGTGCCAGCAGTTTGACGGTGAACACTGAAGCTTTCTTT.

V usage is TRBV6-1 and J usage is TRBJ1-2; D remains ambiguous. The CDR3 is 15 amino acids. V gave up 1 base and J gave up 1 base, with 10 bases separating them. CDR1 and CDR2 from the germline V gene are MNHNS and SASEGT. The CDR3 nucleotides are TGTGCCAGCAGTGAAGGGGCAGGACTTAACTATGGCTACACCTTC. It specifies CASSEGAGLNYGYTF.

The J gene is TRBJ1-2, the V gene TRBV28; 9 positions agree with TRBD1. This CDR3 region has 16 residues. Germline V lookup: CDR1 MDHEN, CDR2 SYDVKM. With V trimmed by 8 bases and J by 7 bases, 17 bases remained unmatched. The CDR3 region has the DNA TGTGCCAGCCTCCCGCCAGGGACAGGGTATTTTCGTGGCTACACCTTC. It translates to CASLPPGTGYFRGYTF.

Written as DNA, the CDR3 is TGTGCCAGCAGCCTCCGGGAGGGGGCCGGGGAGCTGTTTTTT. Residues: CASSLREGAGELFF. The genes are TRBV11-3 and TRBJ2-2, with 8 bases that match TRBD2. The CDR3 runs 14 residues. Per the germline V gene, CDR1 is SGHNT and CDR2 is YENEEA. The junction had 5 bases not matched to a gene; V was cut back by 5 bases and J by 6 bases.

The genes are TRBV25-1 and TRBJ2-6; no clear D. This CDR3 comprises 14 residues. Germline loops: CDR1 MGHDK, CDR2 SYGVNS. The ends were cut back, 4 bases at V and 4 bases at J, with 8 bases in the middle. This chain's CDR3 is CASSVLGGANVLTF. The CDR3 DNA reads as TGTGCCAGCAGTGTTCTCGGGGGGGCCAACGTCCTGACTTTC.

The rearrangement joins TRBV6-1 to TRBJ1-2; D remains unclear. The ends were cut back, 2 bases at V and 2 bases at J, with 6 bases in the middle. Germline V lookup: CDR1 MNHNS, CDR2 SASEGT. The CDR3 contains 13 residues. The chain's CDR3 is CASSELVNYGYTF. CDR3 DNA sequence: TGTGCCAGCAGTGAATTGGTAAACTATGGCTACACCTTC.

The genes are TRBV7-8 and TRBJ1-5; 7 positions agree with TRBD1. The CDR3 is 15 amino acids. V lost 2 bases and J lost 3; bases outside the gene matches: 4. Germline CDR1 is SGHVS and CDR2 is FQNEAQ. This chain's CDR3 is CASSLRRGDNQPQHF. CDR3 DNA: TGTGCCAGCAGCTTACGCAGGGGGGACAATCAGCCCCAGCATTTT.

V is TRBV2 and J is TRBJ2-2; 7 bases align to TRBD2. CDR1 is SNHLY and CDR2 is FYNNEI in the germline V gene. CDR3 size: 16 residues. The ends lost 7 bases at V and 1 base at J; junction bases unmatched: 9. This CDR3 reads CASNTGLLVNTGELFF. In DNA form, the CDR3 reads TGTGCCAGCAACACGGGACTACTGGTGAACACCGGGGAGCTGTTTTTT.

The genes are TRBV27 and TRBJ2-7, with 8 bases that match TRBD1. Germline-derived CDR1 and CDR2 are MNHEY and SMNVEV (reference sequence). The CDR3 spans 18 residues. Trimming at V came to 2 bases and at J to 3 bases, leaving 15 bases not matched to a gene. In nucleotides, the CDR3 is TGTGCCAGCAGTTTAATCCCCTGGGCGACAGGGGCAGTCTACGAGCAGTACTTC. The encoded protein is CASSLIPWATGAVYEQYF.

The gene calls are TRBV6-1 and TRBJ2-7; a weak D match, TRBD1 (5 bases). The CDR3 is 16 amino acids. In germline, CDR1 is MNHNS, CDR2 SASEGT. V lost 0 bases and J 5 bases, leaving 17 bases between the germline ends. The DNA for the CDR3 is TGTGCCAGCAGTGAAGCCTGGGGCAGGGTCATCGACGAGCAGTACTTC. This codes for CASSEAWGRVIDEQYF.

The V call is TRBV5-4, the J call TRBJ2-7, with 9 bases lining up with TRBD2. V shed 4 bases and J 3 bases; nucleotides not matched to a gene: 2. From germline, CDR1 is SGHNT and CDR2 YYREEE (reference sequence). The CDR3 contains 13 residues. The DNA of the CDR3 is TGTGCCAGCAGCGCTAGCGGGAACTACGAGCAGTACTTC. Protein product: CASSASGNYEQYF.

The rearrangement links TRBV18 to TRBJ2-7; TRBD2 matches 9 bases. CDR1 KGHSH and CDR2 LQKENI come from the germline V gene. The CDR3 loop spans 16 amino acids. The ends lost 1 base at V and 3 bases at J; junction bases unmatched: 7. CDR3 region: CASSPLNSGRNYEQYF. CDR3 in DNA: TGTGCCAGCTCACCACTCAATAGCGGGAGAAACTACGAGCAGTACTTC.

The V and J genes are TRBV15 and TRBJ2-7, with TRBD1 matching 11 bases. The CDR3 totals 17 residues. Germline CDR1 is LNHNV and CDR2 is YYDKDF (reference sequence). Trimming at V came to 0 bases and at J to 6 bases, leaving 10 bases not matched to a gene. CDR3 sequence reads: CATSRDLAGTGGAEQYF. The CDR3 DNA follows: TGTGCCACCAGCAGAGACTTGGCCGGGACAGGGGGGGCCGAGCAGTACTTC. Full variable domain (missing parts from reference TRBV15 and TRBJ2-7): DAMVIQNPRYQVTQFGKPVTLSCSQTLNHNVMYWYQQKSSQAPKLLFHYYDKDFNNEADTPDNFQSRRPNTSFCFLDIRSPGLGDTAMYLCATSRDLAGTGGAEQYFGPGTRLTVT.

The chain joins TRBV5-4 to TRBJ2-7, with 8 bases fitting TRBD1. Germline lookup yields CDR1 SGHNT and CDR2 YYREEE (reference sequence). The J segment lost 5 bases and the V segment lost 3 bases, leaving 10 bases of the junction unmatched. This CDR3 has 15 residues. The CDR3: CASSSQGARIHEQYF. The CDR3 DNA follows: TGTGCCAGCAGCTCCCAGGGGGCGCGAATCCACGAGCAGTACTTC.

Concerning this clone itself: One end of the junction is discordant with germline, which a read error may explain. This chain uses TRBV5-1 with TRBJ2-7; 11 bases align to TRBD2. CDR3 length equals 15 residues. Germline lookup yields CDR1 SGHRS and CDR2 YFSETQ. CDR3 in DNA: TGCGCCAGCGGCCCACTAGCGGGAGTTTCCTCCGAGCAGTACTTC. Translated: CASGPLAGVSSEQYF.

The gene calls are TRBV27 and TRBJ1-2; D perhaps matches TRBD1 (6 bases). Germline CDR1 and CDR2: MNHEY and SMNVEV (reference sequence). Trimming pared 0 bases from V and 8 bases from J, leaving 19 bases between. The CDR3 extends over 16 amino acids. CDR3 region: CASSLSPPIQGLGYTF. The CDR3 bases are TGTGCCAGCAGTTTATCCCCTCCAATACAGGGATTAGGCTACACCTTC.

With regard to this clone: At one end the junction does not follow the germline gene, possibly because of a read error. The CDR3 DNA reads as TGTGCCAGCAGGTTAGCGGGAGGGCCGAAAACCTACGAGCAGTACTTC. Protein product: CASRLAGGPKTYEQYF. This sequence joins TRBV7-6 and TRBJ2-7; 11 nucleotides line up with TRBD2. There are 16 residues in the CDR3. Per the germline V gene, CDR1 is SGHVS and CDR2 is FNYEAQ.

The J gene is TRBJ1-1, the V gene TRBV29-1; the D is unclear. The CDR3 covers 14 residues. V lost 1 base, J lost 0 bases, and 9 bases lay in between. Germline lookup yields CDR1 SQVTM and CDR2 ANQGSEA. This CDR3 reads CSVEGTHMNTEAFF. The CDR3 region has the DNA TGCAGCGTTGAAGGGACCCACATGAACACTGAAGCTTTCTTT.